Presented here are 32 T cell receptor beta chains from one specimen sequenced in a study of T cell responses to AZD1222 COVID-19 vaccine. Sequencing was performed with immunoSEQ multiplex PCR; in TCRdb, only in-frame clones are kept and a portion is missing. Altogether 94,000 or so clones are present, around 90% being singletons, with the ten largest covering 26%. Sequenced here: peripheral blood, sampled on day 0 of AZD1222 vaccination. These receptors all stem from an adult in good health.

The chain's CDR3 is CASSKGRSYTDTQYF. Here the CDR3 DNA reads TGTGCCAGCAGCAAAGGACGGTCCTACACAGATACGCAGTATTTT. The chain has TRBV7-3 and TRBJ2-3; D gene uncertain. Deletions cut 5 bases from V and 2 bases from J, with 14 bases between. Germline CDR1 is SGHTA and CDR2 is FQGTGA. CDR3 length: 15 amino acids.

J is TRBJ2-3 and V is TRBV3-1 (or the pseudogene TRBV3-2), with D unclear. This CDR3 has 17 amino acids. The germline V gene encodes CDR1 LGHDT and CDR2 YNNKEL (reference sequence). Trimming took 3 bases from V and 4 from J, leaving 20 bases between them. The CDR3 nucleotides read TGTGCCAGCAGCCAGTACCGGTCGATCGATTTTCCAGATACGCAGTATTTT. It codes for CASSQYRSIDFPDTQYF.

The chain is built from TRBV7-9 and TRBJ2-7; no clear D. V was pared by 3 bases and J by 2 bases, with 11 bases between. CDR1 SEHNR and CDR2 FQNEAQ come from the germline V gene (reference sequence). This CDR3 comprises 14 residues. This CDR3 is CASSFTTPPYEQYF. The CDR3 DNA reads TGTGCCAGCAGCTTTACCACACCCCCCTACGAGCAGTACTTC.

The J gene is TRBJ1-2, the V gene TRBV24-1; D gene ambiguous. The CDR3 runs 12 residues. The germline gives CDR1 KGHDR, CDR2 SFDVKD. Trimming shortened V by 4 bases and J by 5 bases, and 7 bases separated the two germline ends. The CDR3 sequence: CATSEHSYGYTF. The CDR3 DNA reads as TGTGCCACCAGTGAACACTCTTATGGCTACACCTTC.

The chain links TRBV6-5 to TRBJ2-7, with 11 positions matching TRBD2. Germline CDR1 is MNHEY and CDR2 is SVGAGI. This CDR3 comprises 14 residues. J was trimmed by 2 bases and V by 5 bases; bases with no gene match: 2. CDR3 bases: TGTGCCAGCAGTAGACTAGCGGGAACCTACGAGCAGTACTTC. Protein product: CASSRLAGTYEQYF.

The genes are TRBV4-1 and TRBJ2-3, with TRBD2 matching over 9 bases. The CDR3 sequence is 16 residues long. Trimming cost V 1 base and J 3 bases; bases outside gene matches: 5. The germline gives CDR1 MGHRA, CDR2 YSYEKL. Here the CDR3 DNA reads TGCGCCAGCAGCCAAGGAACGAGCGGGAGGACAGATACGCAGTATTTT. Amino acid sequence: CASSQGTSGRTDTQYF.

Written as DNA, the CDR3 is TGTGCCAGCAGCGTAGCATGGACAGGCTCCACCGGGGAGCTGTTTTTT. Encoded protein: CASSVAWTGSTGELFF. This chain uses TRBV9 with TRBJ2-2, with 7 bases fitting TRBD1. Germline lookup yields CDR1 SGDLS and CDR2 YYNGEE. CDR3 size: 16 residues. V was pared by 0 bases and J by 4 bases, with 6 bases of the junction left unmatched.

The V and J genes are TRBV5-4 and TRBJ2-5; 12 positions match TRBD1. This CDR3 is 17 amino acids long. After removal of 2 bases from V and 2 bases from J, the junction contained 7 bases not matched to a gene. The V gene's germline CDR1 is SGHNT and CDR2 YYREEE (reference sequence). CDR3 DNA sequence: TGTGCCAGCAGCTTTCCGGGACAGGGGGCAGGGCAAGAGACCCAGTACTTC. Protein: CASSFPGQGAGQETQYF.

The V call is TRBV5-5, the J call TRBJ2-3, with 7 bases identical to TRBD1. Losses at the gene ends were 4 bases for V and 4 bases for J; bases not matched to a gene: 9. The germline CDR1 and CDR2 sequences are SGHKS and YYEKEE (reference sequence). The CDR3 has 15 amino acids. The CDR3 spells CASSPPGTASDTQYF. CDR3 coding DNA: TGTGCCAGCAGCCCGCCCGGGACAGCGTCAGATACGCAGTATTTT.

The rearrangement uses TRBV11-3 and TRBJ2-3, with D unresolved. The V and J ends lost 5 bases and 7 bases respectively, with 10 bases between them. This CDR3 comprises 12 residues. The germline CDR1 and CDR2 sequences are SGHNT and YENEEA. The CDR3 DNA reads TGTGCCAGCAGCCCCGGCAGAAATACGCAGTATTTT. Amino acids: CASSPGRNTQYF.

The chain employs TRBV28 and TRBJ2-7, with 10 nucleotides matching TRBD1. V lost 7 bases to trimming and J lost 9 bases; unmatched junction nucleotides: 15. This CDR3 comprises 15 residues. Germline V gives CDR1 MDHEN, CDR2 SYDVKM. The CDR3 sequence is CASNQRDRGDFGQYF. CDR3 nucleotide sequence: TGTGCCAGCAACCAAAGGGACAGGGGTGATTTTGGGCAGTACTTC.

V usage is TRBV2 and J usage is TRBJ2-7; D may be TRBD1 (6 bases). The CDR3 consists of 15 residues. Germline V lookup: CDR1 SNHLY, CDR2 FYNNEI. Trimming removed 6 bases from V and 2 bases from J, with 17 bases in between. The CDR3 region is CASRTNRDTTYEQYF. DNA for the CDR3: TGTGCCAGCAGAACAAACCGGGACACCACCTACGAGCAGTACTTC.

This clone was counted between two and nine times. Other nucleotide sequences in the sample specify the same CDR3. The chain carries TRBV28 and TRBJ2-2; D may be TRBD1 (5 bases). This CDR3 has 13 residues. Looked up from germline, CDR1 is MDHEN and CDR2 is SYDVKM. With 7 bases removed from V and 2 bases from J, the gap between germline ends came to 8 bases. The CDR3 loop reads CASIQGNTGELFF. CDR3 bases: TGTGCCAGCATCCAGGGTAACACCGGGGAGCTGTTTTTT.

This clone was observed a few times. The chain uses TRBV28 and TRBJ1-4, with D unclear. Germline CDR1 is MDHEN and CDR2 is SYDVKM. The CDR3 has 12 residues. Trimming removed 7 bases at V and 6 bases at J, with 9 bases between. The CDR3, as DNA: TGTGCCAGCACCGGCCGGCATGAAAAACTGTTTTTT. It is translated as CASTGRHEKLFF.

This clone was seen a handful of times. The chain uses TRBV12-3 or TRBV12-4 and TRBJ2-7; 7 bases match TRBD1. The CDR3 has 12 residues. Trimming took 7 bases from V and 4 from J; bases not matched to a gene: 4. CDR3 sequence (DNA): TGTGCCAGCACTCGACAGGGATACGAGCAGTACTTC. It translates to CASTRQGYEQYF.

V gene TRBV15 combines with J gene TRBJ2-7; tentatively, D is TRBD2 (7 bases). CDR3 length: 15 residues. The germline V gene encodes CDR1 LNHNV and CDR2 YYDKDF (reference sequence). Trimming removed 8 bases at V and 0 bases at J, with 17 bases between. DNA for the CDR3: TGTGCCACCGCTATCGAGGGGGGGAGCTCCTACGAGCAGTACTTC. It encodes CATAIEGGSSYEQYF.

The DNA of the CDR3 is TGCGCCAGCCGGACAGGGGGCAGAGAGGGTCCCCGGAACACTGAAGCTTTCTTT. It encodes CASRTGGREGPRNTEAFF. This chain connects TRBV23-1 to TRBJ1-1; TRBD1 matches at 11 bases. TRBV23-1 is placed among ORFs of uncertain function. CDR3 length: 18 residues. Losses at the gene ends were 8 bases for V and 1 base for J; bases not matched to a gene: 15.

The gene calls are TRBV7-2 and TRBJ1-5, with D possibly being TRBD1 (5 bases). The CDR3 contains 13 residues. CDR1 and CDR2 (germline): SGHTA, FQGNSA. V was cut by 7 bases and J by 6 bases, with 13 bases left in between. CDR3 protein: CASTPGLGQPQHF. The CDR3, as DNA: TGTGCCAGCACCCCAGGGTTAGGTCAGCCCCAGCATTTT.

This clone was found once. V and J are TRBV5-6 and TRBJ2-2; TRBD2 agrees at 11 bases. This CDR3 has 16 amino acids. Germline CDR1 reads SGHDT; CDR2 reads YYEEEE. J was trimmed by 2 bases and V by 5 bases; bases with no gene match: 5. This CDR3 is CASSLLAGANTGELFF. DNA of the CDR3: TGTGCCAGCAGTCTACTAGCGGGAGCTAACACCGGGGAGCTGTTTTTT.

This chain links TRBV28 with TRBJ2-1, with 8 positions matching TRBD2. V gave up 6 bases and J gave up 7 bases; unmatched junction bases: 8. This CDR3 contains 14 residues. Germline V CDR1 and CDR2: MDHEN, SYDVKM. CDR3: CASRPLADRNEQFF. The CDR3 bases are TGTGCCAGCAGACCACTAGCGGATCGTAATGAGCAGTTCTTC.

The chain uses TRBV20-1 and TRBJ2-7; D is unresolved. The CDR3 length is 14 residues. Germline V CDR1 and CDR2: DFQATT, SNEGSKA (reference sequence). Trimming took off 3 bases at V and 1 base at J, with 13 bases between the two ends. The DNA of the CDR3 is TGCAGTGCTAGTGCTTCGGCGAGATCCTACGAGCAGTACTTC. It translates to CSASASARSYEQYF.

This chain connects TRBV6-5 to TRBJ1-3; a possible D gene is TRBD1 (5 bases). V shed 1 base and J shed 8 bases, with 9 bases lying between them. The CDR3 has 13 amino acids. Looked up from germline, CDR1 is MNHEY and CDR2 is SVGAGI. DNA for the CDR3: TGTGCCAGCAGTTACTTGCAGGGCCACACCATATATTTT. Translating gives CASSYLQGHTIYF.

The rearrangement joins TRBV28 to TRBJ1-5; a weak D match, TRBD1 (5 bases). Trimming removed 3 bases from V and 3 bases from J, with 9 bases in between. This CDR3 has 14 residues. Germline values: CDR1 MDHEN, CDR2 SYDVKM. The CDR3 sequence: CASSFQGFNQPQHF. The DNA for the CDR3 is TGTGCCAGCAGTTTCCAGGGTTTCAATCAGCCCCAGCATTTT.

The rearrangement links TRBV6-5 to TRBJ1-1; no reliable D call. Germline V gene sequence: CDR1 MNHEY, CDR2 SVGAGI. V lost 6 bases to trimming and J lost 10 bases, with 15 bases between them. CDR3 length: 12 residues. The CDR3 loop is CASSLSEYRAFF. DNA of the CDR3: TGTGCCAGCAGCCTGAGCGAGTATCGAGCTTTCTTT.

This CDR3 is CASSTTSSGANVLTF. The CDR3 DNA is TGTGCCAGTAGTACGACAAGCTCTGGGGCCAACGTCCTGACTTTC. The chain employs TRBV19 and TRBJ2-6, with D unclear. Trimming removed 4 bases from V and 0 bases from J, with 7 bases in between. This CDR3 has 15 residues. The germline V gene encodes CDR1 LNHDA and CDR2 SQIVND (reference sequence).

The chain recombines TRBV5-5 with TRBJ2-1; perhaps TRBD2 as D (5 bases). Germline CDR1 is SGHKS and CDR2 is YYEKEE (reference sequence). The V gene lost 4 bases and the J gene lost 0 bases, with 11 bases spanning the gap. This CDR3 region has 15 residues. CDR3 sequence: CASSLTGISYNEQFF. As DNA, the CDR3 is TGTGCCAGCAGCCTCACCGGGATCTCCTACAATGAGCAGTTCTTC.

The chain recombines TRBV6-5 with TRBJ1-5; D gene unclear. This CDR3 comprises 13 residues. The germline CDR1 and CDR2 sequences are MNHEY and SVGAGI. V lost 6 bases, J lost 4 bases, and 10 bases lay in between. The CDR3: CASSSQGNQPQHF. The DNA for the CDR3 is TGTGCCAGCAGCTCCCAAGGAAATCAGCCCCAGCATTTT.

This clone was observed a few times. This chain links TRBV27 with TRBJ2-7; the match to TRBD1 covers 9 bases. V dropped 6 bases and J dropped 5; count of bases not matched to a gene: 11. CDR3 size: 15 residues. CDR1 is MNHEY and CDR2 is SMNVEV in the germline V gene (reference sequence). The CDR3 DNA sequence: TGTGCCAGCAGGTCCCTTGGGACAGGGTACGACGAGCAGTACTTC. Translated: CASRSLGTGYDEQYF.

J is TRBJ1-3 and V is TRBV9; D gene ambiguous. Trimming shortened V by 0 bases and J by 0 bases, and 10 bases separated the two germline ends. This CDR3 spans 16 amino acids. From germline, CDR1 is SGDLS and CDR2 YYNGEE. The CDR3 region is CASSVGDWASGNTIYF. CDR3 DNA: TGTGCCAGCAGCGTAGGAGACTGGGCCTCTGGAAACACCATATATTTT. Drawing the rest from reference TRBV9 and TRBJ1-3, the complete variable domain is DSGVTQTPKHLITATGQRVTLRCSPRSGDLSVYWYQQSLDQGLQFLIQYYNGEERAKGNILERFSAQQFPDLHSELNLSSLELGDSALYFCASSVGDWASGNTIYFGEGSWLTVV.

The chain carries TRBV6-6 and TRBJ2-5, with D unresolved. From germline, CDR1 is MNHNY and CDR2 SVGAGI (reference sequence). The CDR3 covers 15 residues. V was clipped by 2 bases and J by 5 bases, with 15 bases between them. The CDR3 sequence is CASSYEAESRETQYF. In nucleotides, the CDR3 is TGTGCCAGCAGTTACGAGGCAGAGTCAAGGGAGACCCAGTACTTC.

CDR3 in DNA: TGTGCCAGCAGCCTTAGGGGTGGAAACACCATATATTTT. Its protein is CASSLRGGNTIYF. The chain carries TRBV27 and TRBJ1-3; TRBD1 might be the D (5 bases). V lost 6 bases and J lost 3, with 9 bases in between. This CDR3 comprises 13 residues. CDR1 is MNHEY and CDR2 is SMNVEV in the germline V gene (reference sequence).

The chain recombines TRBV7-2 with TRBJ1-5; 8 nucleotides agree with TRBD1. This CDR3 has 15 residues. J was trimmed by 2 bases and V by 8 bases; bases with no gene match: 8. The V gene's germline CDR1 is SGHTA and CDR2 FQGNSA. CDR3 loop: CASGPQGAGNQPQHF. In DNA, the CDR3 is TGTGCCAGCGGACCTCAGGGGGCAGGCAATCAGCCCCAGCATTTT. Drawing the rest from reference TRBV7-2 and TRBJ1-5, the complete variable domain is GAGVSQSPSNKVTEKGKDVELRCDPISGHTALYWYRQSLGQGLEFLIYFQGNSAPDKSGLPSDRFSAERTGGSVSTLTIQRTQQEDSAVYLCASGPQGAGNQPQHFGDGTRLSIL.